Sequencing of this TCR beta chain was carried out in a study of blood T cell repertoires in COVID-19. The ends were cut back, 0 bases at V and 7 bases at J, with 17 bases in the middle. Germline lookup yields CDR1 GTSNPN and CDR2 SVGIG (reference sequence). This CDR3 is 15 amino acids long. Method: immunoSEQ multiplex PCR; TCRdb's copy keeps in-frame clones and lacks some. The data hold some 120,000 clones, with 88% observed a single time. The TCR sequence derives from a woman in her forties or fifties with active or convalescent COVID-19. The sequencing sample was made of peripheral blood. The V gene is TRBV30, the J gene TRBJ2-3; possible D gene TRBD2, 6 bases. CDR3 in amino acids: CAWSVWEARRNTQYF. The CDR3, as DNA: TGTGCCTGGAGTGTATGGGAGGCCCGTAGAAATACGCAGTATTTT.